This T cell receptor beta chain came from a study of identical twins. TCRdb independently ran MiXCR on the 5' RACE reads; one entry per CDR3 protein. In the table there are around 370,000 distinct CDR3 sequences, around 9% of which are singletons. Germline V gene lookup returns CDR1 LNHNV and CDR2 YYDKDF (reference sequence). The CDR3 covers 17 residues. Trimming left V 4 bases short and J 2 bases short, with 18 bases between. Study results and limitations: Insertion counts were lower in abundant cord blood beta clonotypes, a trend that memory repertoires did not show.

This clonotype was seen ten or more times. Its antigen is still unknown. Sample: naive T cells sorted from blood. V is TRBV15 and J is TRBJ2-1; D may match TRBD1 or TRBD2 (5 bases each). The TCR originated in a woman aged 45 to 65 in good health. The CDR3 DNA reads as TGTGCCACCAGCACTCAACGGGGCGTTTTTGCCTACAATGAGCAGTTCTTC. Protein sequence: CATSTQRGVFAYNEQFF. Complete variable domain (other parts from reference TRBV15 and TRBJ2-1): DAMVIQNPRYQVTQFGKPVTLSCSQTLNHNVMYWYQQKSSQAPKLLFHYYDKDFNNEADTPDNFQSRRPNTSFCFLDIRSPGLGDTAMYLCATSTQRGVFAYNEQFFGPGTRLTVL.